This TCR beta chain was recorded in a study of blood T cells in healthy people across ages. A note on this clonotype: What it binds is not known.

Each individual donor underwent a draw of ten milliliters of peripheral blood. Alongside a J-beta primer mix, a sample-barcoded 5' primer served in a second PCR lasting about 7 to 12 cycles. Per sample, CDR3-containing paired-end reads numbered at least 2.5 million. TCRdb re-derived calls from the 5' RACE reads in MiXCR, one entry per CDR3 protein. Among 1.5 million to 2 million distinct CDR3 sequences listed, about two fifths were seen once. The CDR3 is 14 residues long. Trimming at V came to 8 bases and at J to 3 bases, leaving 10 bases not matched to a gene. Study-level findings and limits: Nothing was known about donor CMV status, and this possibly confounded expanded clonotype changes. Per million T cells, the diversity of TCR beta decreased roughly linearly as age advanced.

The chain joins TRBV12-3 or TRBV12-4 to TRBJ2-7; 7 nucleotides match TRBD2. This TCR was sampled from a human donor in good health. Sequencing was carried out using blood. The CDR3 sequence: CASLSGGGDYEQYF. The CDR3 region has the DNA TGTGCCAGCCTCTCTGGTGGGGGGGACTACGAGCAGTACTTC.